These 27 T cell receptor beta chains originate from one sample sequenced in a study of cytomegalovirus exposure and HLA in healthy donors. TCRdb's copy holds only in-frame clones and misses some; the assay was immunoSEQ multiplex PCR. This sample carries 200,000 to 300,000 clones, 90% of them seen once, and the ten largest clones take under 4%. Sequencing input: PBMCs. Receptors originate from a woman aged 25 to 39 in good health and CMV-seronegative.

The rearrangement uses TRBV25-1 and TRBJ1-4; D not certain. With 5 bases removed from V and 0 bases from J, the gap between germline ends came to 13 bases. This CDR3 comprises 16 residues. CDR1 MGHDK and CDR2 SYGVNS come from the germline V gene. The CDR3: CASSPSLSATNEKLFF. The CDR3 nucleotides are TGTGCCAGCAGTCCATCCCTCTCCGCAACTAATGAAAAACTGTTTTTT.

The chain employs TRBV11-2 and TRBJ2-7; 7 nucleotides match TRBD2. V shed 5 bases, J shed 3 bases, and the junction held 16 bases outside the gene matches. Germline CDR1 reads SGHAT; CDR2 reads FQNNGV. The CDR3 consists of 17 residues. CDR3 residues: CASSEPGELASNYEQYF. CDR3 in DNA: TGTGCCAGCAGCGAACCTGGGGAACTAGCGTCGAACTACGAGCAGTACTTC.

This sequence joins TRBV21-1 and TRBJ2-1; TRBD2 was called by the table and not checked on the DNA. TRBV21-1 is described as a pseudogene. The CDR3 is 19 residues long. DNA of the CDR3: TGTGCCAGCAGCACCGGGACTAGCGGGAGAATTTATAACGACAATGAGCAGTTCTTC. Translating it yields CASSTGTSGRIYNDNEQFF.

This chain joins TRBV18 and TRBJ2-7, with D perhaps TRBD1 (6 bases). Germline V gives CDR1 KGHSH, CDR2 LQKENI. The germline V and J ends were trimmed by 3 bases and 5 bases, with 14 bases remaining between them. The CDR3 is 14 amino acids. CDR3 in amino acids: CASSPRDRLNEQYF. CDR3 DNA sequence: TGTGCCAGCTCACCTAGAGACAGGCTCAACGAGCAGTACTTC.

The rearrangement joins TRBV4-3 to TRBJ1-5; no clear D gene. Deletions cut 0 bases from V and 4 bases from J, with 7 bases between. The CDR3 covers 14 residues. The germline V gene has CDR1 LGHNA and CDR2 YSLEER. CDR3 DNA sequence: TGCGCCAGCAGCCAAGATTTGGGGAATCAGCCCCAGCATTTT. This gives the protein CASSQDLGNQPQHF.

The chain combines TRBV27 with TRBJ2-2; weak D call: TRBD2 (7 bases). This CDR3 comprises 15 residues. The V end was cut by 3 bases, the J end by 4 bases, with 12 bases between. The V gene's germline CDR1 is MNHEY and CDR2 SMNVEV (reference sequence). The CDR3 reads CASSFGGLGTGELFF. CDR3 DNA sequence: TGTGCCAGCAGTTTCGGGGGGCTTGGCACCGGGGAGCTGTTTTTT.

The rearrangement joins TRBV30 to TRBJ1-2; no definite D call. The CDR3 length is 8 residues. Germline V gene data show CDR1 as GTSNPN and CDR2 as SVGIG (reference sequence). Trimming removed 5 bases from V and 7 bases from J, with 2 bases in between. The DNA of the CDR3 is TGTGCCTGGGGTGGCTACACCTTC. As protein: CAWGGYTF.

This rearrangement joins TRBV4-2 to TRBJ2-7; the D gene is possibly TRBD1 (5 bases). The CDR3 extends over 15 amino acids. V dropped 2 bases and J dropped 5 bases, with 16 bases sitting between them. Looked up from germline, CDR1 is LGHNA and CDR2 is YNFKEQ. As DNA, the CDR3 is TGTGCCAGCAGCCAATCTCAGGGTAATTCCCACGAGCAGTACTTC. As protein: CASSQSQGNSHEQYF.

J is TRBJ1-4 and V is TRBV6-5; the D is unclear. V lost 5 bases, J lost 5 bases, and 12 bases lay in between. The germline gives CDR1 MNHEY, CDR2 SVGAGI. This CDR3 has 14 amino acids. CDR3 residues: CASSSGHLNEKLFF. CDR3 DNA: TGTGCCAGCAGTAGCGGTCATCTAAATGAAAAACTGTTTTTT.

The gene calls are TRBV29-1 and TRBJ2-1, with D perhaps being TRBD1 or TRBD2 (5 bases each). CDR1 is SQVTM and CDR2 is ANQGSEA in the germline V gene. Deletions cut 3 bases from V and 1 base from J, with 10 bases between. This CDR3 is 14 amino acids long. The CDR3 DNA reads TGCAGCGTTGATGAGGGGATATCCTACAATGAGCAGTTCTTC. As protein: CSVDEGISYNEQFF.

To note about this clone: The sample has other DNA sequences that encode this CDR3 too. CDR3 loop: CASSVQGSNEKLFF. The CDR3 region has the DNA TGTGCCAGCAGCGTACAGGGGTCTAATGAAAAACTGTTTTTT. V gene TRBV9 combines with J gene TRBJ1-4, with D tentatively TRBD1 (6 bases). The germline CDR1 and CDR2 sequences are SGDLS and YYNGEE. This CDR3 is built from 14 residues. V dropped 1 base and J dropped 3 bases, with 7 bases sitting between them.

The chain couples TRBV6-5 to TRBJ1-5; 7 bases align to TRBD1. Per the germline V gene, CDR1 is MNHEY and CDR2 is SVGAGI. This CDR3 is built from 14 residues. J was trimmed by 10 bases and V by 4 bases; bases with no gene match: 10. CDR3 DNA sequence: TGTGCCAGCAGTTGGGACAGCGGTTTATCCCCCCAGCATTTT. It specifies CASSWDSGLSPQHF.

The chain carries TRBV28 and TRBJ2-7; TRBD1 might be the D (7 bases). CDR1 is MDHEN, CDR2 SYDVKM, per germline. CDR3 length: 14 residues. Deletions cut 10 bases from V and 2 bases from J, with 18 bases between. CDR3 in DNA: TGTGCCACAGTAACAGGGGAGGCCACCTACGAGCAGTACTTC. It encodes CATVTGEATYEQYF.

V usage is TRBV5-1 and J usage is TRBJ2-1, with unresolved D. This CDR3 has 14 residues. The germline V gene encodes CDR1 SGHRS and CDR2 YFSETQ. Trimming took off 2 bases at V and 4 bases at J, with 10 bases between the two ends. The CDR3: CASSFGIGYNEQFF. CDR3 coding DNA: TGCGCCAGCAGCTTTGGTATCGGGTACAATGAGCAGTTCTTC.

The V and J genes are TRBV5-6 and TRBJ2-3; possibly TRBD2 for D (5 bases). The CDR3 is 16 residues long. The germline V gene has CDR1 SGHDT and CDR2 YYEEEE. The V end was cut by 4 bases, the J end by 6 bases, with 21 bases between. The DNA for the CDR3 is TGTGCCAGCAGCGGGATCCCGGGAAGACGGTGGGATACGCAGTATTTT. Protein: CASSGIPGRRWDTQYF.

The chain has TRBV28 and TRBJ2-1; TRBD2 is a possible D gene (5 bases). This CDR3 comprises 16 residues. Trimming left V 2 bases short and J 2 bases short, with 13 bases between. Germline V gene data show CDR1 as MDHEN and CDR2 as SYDVKM. The CDR3 here is CASSLPGSWAYNEQFF. The CDR3 DNA follows: TGTGCCAGCAGTTTACCGGGGAGTTGGGCCTACAATGAGCAGTTCTTC.

The chain uses TRBV9 and TRBJ2-3; 11 bases line up with TRBD2. V was clipped by 1 base and J by 4 bases; unmatched bases: 8. Germline V gene lookup returns CDR1 SGDLS and CDR2 YYNGEE. The CDR3 totals 17 residues. DNA for the CDR3: TGTGCCAGCAGCGTACCCCGAATAGCGGGAGGGCCAGATACGCAGTATTTT. Its translation is CASSVPRIAGGPDTQYF.

V usage is TRBV10-3 and J usage is TRBJ2-7, with TRBD2 as a possible D gene (6 bases). This CDR3 is built from 15 residues. CDR1 is ENHRY and CDR2 is SYGVKD in the germline V gene. Trimming pared 0 bases from V and 2 bases from J, leaving 11 bases between. The CDR3 coding sequence is TGTGCCATCAGTGAGTCGGCGCGGGGACCCTACGAGCAGTACTTC. Its translation: CAISESARGPYEQYF.

This clone was seen once. This chain joins TRBV11-1 and TRBJ2-7; D not certain. Looked up from germline, CDR1 is SGHAT and CDR2 is FQDESV (reference sequence). The CDR3 has 13 amino acids. Trimming pared 5 bases from V and 3 bases from J, leaving 11 bases between. CDR3 sequence reads: CASSPRAGYEQYF. For the CDR3, the DNA is TGTGCCAGCAGCCCGAGAGCAGGCTACGAGCAGTACTTC.

This chain uses TRBV7-9 with TRBJ2-7; 7 bases are shared with TRBD2. Germline assignment: CDR1 SEHNR and CDR2 FQNEAQ (reference sequence). J was trimmed by 4 bases and V by 4 bases; bases with no gene match: 10. This CDR3 is built from 15 residues. DNA of the CDR3: TGTGCCAGCAGCTCGGTAGGCGGGAGTCGGTACGAGCAGTACTTC. This codes for CASSSVGGSRYEQYF.

V usage is TRBV18 and J usage is TRBJ2-1, with 10 bases matching TRBD2. V dropped 2 bases and J dropped 8; count of bases not matched to a gene: 3. CDR1 is KGHSH and CDR2 is LQKENI in the germline V gene. This CDR3 has 14 amino acids. The CDR3 loop is CASSPILAGDEQFF. CDR3 DNA: TGTGCCAGCTCACCAATCCTAGCGGGAGATGAGCAGTTCTTC.

The genes are TRBV13 and TRBJ2-2; D perhaps matches TRBD2 (6 bases). The V end lost 8 bases, the J end lost 1 base, and 17 bases lay between the germline ends. Germline V CDR1 and CDR2: PRHDT, FYEKMQ (reference sequence). The CDR3 is 16 residues long. CDR3 loop: CASSTRAGLNTGELFF. CDR3 DNA sequence: TGTGCCAGCTCAACCCGAGCGGGTCTGAACACCGGGGAGCTGTTTTTT. The variable domain in full, with the rest retrieved from reference TRBV13 and TRBJ2-2, is AAGVIQSPRHLIKEKRETATLKCYPIPRHDTVYWYQQGPGQDPQFLISFYEKMQSDKGSIPDRFSAQQFSDYHSELNMSSLELGDSALYFCASSTRAGLNTGELFFGEGSRLTVL.

V is TRBV29-1 and J is TRBJ2-6; the match to TRBD1 covers 8 bases. From germline, CDR1 is SQVTM and CDR2 ANQGSEA. The ends lost 7 bases at V and 0 bases at J; junction bases unmatched: 14. CDR3 length equals 18 residues. The CDR3 reads CSALSRQGIPSGANVLTF. CDR3 DNA: TGCAGCGCTTTATCCCGACAGGGGATTCCCTCTGGGGCCAACGTCCTGACTTTC.

The chain joins TRBV6-6 to TRBJ2-2, with 9 bases aligning to TRBD1. This CDR3 is 16 amino acids long. CDR1 is MNHNY and CDR2 is SVGAGI in the germline V gene (reference sequence). J gave up 7 bases and V 6 bases, and 12 bases lay outside the gene matches. The CDR3 DNA sequence: TGTGCCAGCAGCCACCCGGGACAGGGAAGCCTCGGGGAGCTGTTTTTT. It specifies CASSHPGQGSLGELFF.

The genes are TRBV28 and TRBJ2-7, with TRBD2 matching 10 bases. V trimming: 7 bases; J trimming: 5 bases; junction bases outside the gene matches: 2. The CDR3 totals 12 residues. From germline, CDR1 is MDHEN and CDR2 SYDVKM. CDR3 residues: CASTSGSNEQYF. In DNA form, the CDR3 reads TGTGCCAGCACTAGCGGGAGTAACGAGCAGTACTTC.

V usage is TRBV4-3 and J usage is TRBJ2-7; D is uncertain. The CDR3 is 14 residues long. V lost 3 bases, J lost 6 bases, and 15 bases lay in between. CDR1 LGHNA and CDR2 YSLEER come from the germline V gene. In DNA form, the CDR3 reads TGCGCCAGCAGCCAGGATAGCTCCCTCGGCGAGCAGTACTTC. It yields the protein CASSQDSSLGEQYF.

The gene calls are TRBV5-6 and TRBJ1-1, with D possibly matching TRBD1 (6 bases). Germline V gene sequence: CDR1 SGHDT, CDR2 YYEEEE. The CDR3 is made up of 13 amino acids. V lost 2 bases and J 4 bases, leaving 9 bases between the germline ends. CDR3 bases: TGTGCCAGCAGCTTTGGGACATTCACTGAAGCTTTCTTT. Translated: CASSFGTFTEAFF.